This is a list of T cell receptor beta chains from one sample in a study of blood T cell repertoires in COVID-19. Generated by immunoSEQ multiplex PCR, the TCRdb table keeps only in-frame clones and is missing some. The profile shows about 320,000 clones, around nine tenths of them singletons. Sequencing input: PBMCs or T cells enriched from blood (not recorded which). The origin of the receptors is a man aged 55 to 70 who had recovered from COVID-19. The CDR3 runs from the conserved cysteine through the conserved F or W. The order of the fields is D gene, clone size, J gene, V gene, CDR3 protein, CDR3 DNA. D genes are given only for firm matches. The size field is filled for only some rows; it gives once, few, many or a size class.

D gene: .
clone size: .
J gene: TRBJ2-5
V gene: TRBV27
CDR3 protein: CASSLRGQETQYF
CDR3 DNA: TGTGCCAGCAGTTTACGCGGCCAAGAGACCCAGTACTTC

D gene: .
clone size: once
J gene: TRBJ1-6
V gene: TRBV30
CDR3 protein: CAWRGAPTSYNSPLHF
CDR3 DNA: TGTGCCTGGAGGGGCGCGCCAACCTCCTATAATTCACCCCTCCACTTT

D gene: .
clone size: .
J gene: TRBJ1-5
V gene: TRBV2
CDR3 protein: CASELRDTDQPQHF
CDR3 DNA: TGTGCCAGCGAGCTCCGGGACACCGATCAGCCCCAGCATTTT

D gene: .
clone size: .
J gene: TRBJ1-6
V gene: TRBV18
CDR3 protein: CASSPVGGDNSPLHF
CDR3 DNA: TGTGCCAGCTCACCCGTGGGGGGGGATAATTCACCCCTCCACTTT

D gene: .
clone size: .
J gene: TRBJ1-4
V gene: TRBV30
CDR3 protein: CAWRGGGTSNEKLFF
CDR3 DNA: TGTGCCTGGAGAGGGGGAGGGACCTCTAATGAAAAACTGTTTTTT

D gene: .
clone size: .
J gene: TRBJ1-5
V gene: TRBV7-8
CDR3 protein: CASSLGSGGNQPQHF
CDR3 DNA: TGTGCCAGCAGCTTAGGATCAGGGGGCAATCAGCCCCAGCATTTT

D gene: TRBD1
clone size: .
J gene: TRBJ1-6
V gene: TRBV27
CDR3 protein: CASSFGTGNNSPLHF
CDR3 DNA: TGTGCCAGCAGTTTTGGGACAGGGAATAATTCACCCCTCCACTTT

D gene: .
clone size: .
J gene: TRBJ2-1
V gene: TRBV12-3/TRBV12-4
CDR3 protein: CASRRDWSYEQFF
CDR3 DNA: TGTGCCAGCAGACGGGACTGGTCGTATGAGCAGTTCTTC

D gene: .
clone size: .
J gene: TRBJ2-7
V gene: TRBV9
CDR3 protein: CASSKTGDYEQYF
CDR3 DNA: TGTGCCAGCAGCAAAACCGGGGACTACGAGCAGTACTTC

D gene: .
clone size: few
J gene: TRBJ1-4
V gene: TRBV3-1/TRBV3-2
CDR3 protein: CASSQFTGSTNEKLFF
CDR3 DNA: TGTGCCAGCAGCCAATTTACAGGGTCAACTAATGAAAAACTGTTTTTT

D gene: .
clone size: .
J gene: TRBJ2-1
V gene: TRBV2
CDR3 protein: CASSEGRVTYNEQFF
CDR3 DNA: TGTGCCAGCAGTGAAGGCAGGGTGACCTACAATGAGCAGTTCTTC

D gene: TRBD2
clone size: once
J gene: TRBJ2-1
V gene: TRBV7-2
CDR3 protein: CASSKTSGSPNEQFF
CDR3 DNA: TGTGCCAGCAGCAAGACTAGCGGGAGCCCTAATGAGCAGTTCTTC

D gene: .
clone size: .
J gene: TRBJ2-2
V gene: TRBV6-4
CDR3 protein: CASGRSWDTGELFF
CDR3 DNA: TGTGCCAGCGGTCGGAGCTGGGACACCGGGGAGCTGTTTTTT

D gene: .
clone size: .
J gene: TRBJ2-1
V gene: TRBV7-7
CDR3 protein: CASSPGANEQFF
CDR3 DNA: TGTGCTAGCAGCCCTGGGGCCAATGAGCAGTTCTTC

D gene: .
clone size: .
J gene: TRBJ1-1
V gene: TRBV14
CDR3 protein: CASSEGVSVQGEAFF
CDR3 DNA: TGTGCCAGCAGCGAAGGGGTCTCGGTGCAGGGTGAAGCTTTCTTT

D gene: TRBD1
clone size: .
J gene: TRBJ1-5
V gene: TRBV7-7
CDR3 protein: CASSRPKIRQGSNQPQHF
CDR3 DNA: TGTGCTAGCAGCCGACCTAAGATAAGACAGGGGAGTAATCAGCCCCAGCATTTT

D gene: TRBD1
clone size: .
J gene: TRBJ1-1
V gene: TRBV5-1
CDR3 protein: CASSLAGQKNTEAFF
CDR3 DNA: TGCGCCAGCAGCTTGGCGGGACAGAAGAACACTGAAGCTTTCTTT

D gene: TRBD1
clone size: .
J gene: TRBJ1-1
V gene: TRBV9
CDR3 protein: CASSVGGTASTEAFF
CDR3 DNA: TGTGCCAGCAGCGTAGGTGGGACAGCGAGCACTGAAGCTTTCTTT

D gene: .
clone size: .
J gene: TRBJ1-1
V gene: TRBV7-6
CDR3 protein: CASSSGGGFTEAFF
CDR3 DNA: TGTGCCAGCAGCTCCGGGGGGGGGTTCACTGAAGCTTTCTTT

D gene: .
clone size: once
J gene: TRBJ1-3
V gene: TRBV4-1
CDR3 protein: CASSQPTAGNTIYF
CDR3 DNA: TGCGCCAGCAGCCAACCGACAGCTGGAAACACCATATATTTT

D gene: .
clone size: .
J gene: TRBJ1-1
V gene: TRBV6-2/TRBV6-3
CDR3 protein: CASSYRGALMNTEAFF
CDR3 DNA: TGTGCCAGCAGTTACCGGGGGGCGCTTATGAACACTGAAGCTTTCTTT

D gene: .
clone size: .
J gene: TRBJ1-6
V gene: TRBV6-2/TRBV6-3
CDR3 protein: CASSYPGRDNSPLHF
CDR3 DNA: TGTGCCAGCAGTTACCCCGGCAGGGATAATTCACCCCTCCACTTT

D gene: .
clone size: few
J gene: TRBJ1-1
V gene: TRBV11-1
CDR3 protein: CASSLDTGISEAFF
CDR3 DNA: TGTGCCAGCAGCTTAGATACAGGGATATCTGAAGCTTTCTTT

D gene: TRBD1
clone size: .
J gene: TRBJ1-2
V gene: TRBV4-2
CDR3 protein: CASRQGTGGENYGYTF
CDR3 DNA: TGTGCCAGCAGACAAGGGACAGGGGGCGAGAACTATGGCTACACCTTC

D gene: .
clone size: once
J gene: TRBJ1-3
V gene: TRBV5-1
CDR3 protein: CASSQQGGFSGNTIYF
CDR3 DNA: TGCGCCAGCAGCCAACAGGGCGGGTTCTCTGGAAACACCATATATTTT

D gene: .
clone size: .
J gene: TRBJ2-1
V gene: TRBV11-2
CDR3 protein: CASSLVESSEQFF
CDR3 DNA: TGTGCCAGCAGCTTAGTGGAGTCCTCAGAGCAGTTCTTC

D gene: TRBD1
clone size: .
J gene: TRBJ1-1
V gene: TRBV13
CDR3 protein: CASSSSDRVLTEAFF
CDR3 DNA: TGTGCCAGCAGCTCATCGGACAGGGTGTTGACTGAAGCTTTCTTT

D gene: TRBD2
clone size: .
J gene: TRBJ2-3
V gene: TRBV19
CDR3 protein: CATKTSGRAADTQYF
CDR3 DNA: TGTGCCACCAAGACTAGCGGGAGAGCTGCAGATACGCAGTATTTT

D gene: .
clone size: .
J gene: TRBJ1-1
V gene: TRBV10-3
CDR3 protein: CAISRQATNTEAFF
CDR3 DNA: TGTGCCATCAGTCGACAGGCGACGAACACTGAAGCTTTCTTT

D gene: TRBD1
clone size: .
J gene: TRBJ1-4
V gene: TRBV7-9
CDR3 protein: CASSSQGQPNEKLFF
CDR3 DNA: TGTGCCAGCAGCTCGCAGGGACAGCCAAATGAAAAACTGTTTTTT

D gene: TRBD1
clone size: .
J gene: TRBJ1-2
V gene: TRBV29-1
CDR3 protein: CSVDRGSYGYTF
CDR3 DNA: TGCAGCGTAGACAGGGGCTCCTATGGCTACACCTTC

D gene: .
clone size: .
J gene: TRBJ1-1
V gene: TRBV12-3/TRBV12-4
CDR3 protein: CASSWNRVTEAFF
CDR3 DNA: TGTGCCAGCAGTTGGAACAGGGTCACTGAAGCTTTCTTT

D gene: .
clone size: .
J gene: TRBJ1-4
V gene: TRBV4-2
CDR3 protein: CASRRGGTNEKLFF
CDR3 DNA: TGTGCCAGCAGACGCGGGGGGACTAATGAAAAACTGTTTTTT

D gene: TRBD2
clone size: .
J gene: TRBJ2-1
V gene: TRBV27
CDR3 protein: CASSSSGRASSYNEQFF
CDR3 DNA: TGTGCCAGCAGTTCTAGCGGGAGGGCTAGCTCCTACAATGAGCAGTTCTTC

D gene: .
clone size: .
J gene: TRBJ1-1
V gene: TRBV9
CDR3 protein: CASSANTGMNTEAFF
CDR3 DNA: TGTGCCAGCAGCGCCAACACAGGGATGAACACTGAAGCTTTCTTT

D gene: .
clone size: .
J gene: TRBJ2-7
V gene: TRBV9
CDR3 protein: CASSPVAEVYEQYF
CDR3 DNA: TGTGCCAGCAGCCCCGTTGCGGAGGTCTACGAGCAGTACTTC

D gene: .
clone size: .
J gene: TRBJ2-5
V gene: TRBV10-3
CDR3 protein: CAIRVQIQETQYF
CDR3 DNA: TGTGCCATCCGGGTGCAGATCCAAGAGACCCAGTACTTC

D gene: TRBD2
clone size: .
J gene: TRBJ2-1
V gene: TRBV4-2
CDR3 protein: CASSQDKGLGLAIYNEQFF
CDR3 DNA: TGTGCCAGCAGCCAAGATAAGGGCCTGGGACTAGCAATCTACAATGAGCAGTTCTTC

D gene: .
clone size: few
J gene: TRBJ1-2
V gene: TRBV2
CDR3 protein: CASMADRAGGYTF
CDR3 DNA: TGTGCCAGCATGGCCGACCGAGCGGGAGGCTACACCTTC

D gene: .
clone size: .
J gene: TRBJ1-4
V gene: TRBV9
CDR3 protein: CASSSSPVEKLFF
CDR3 DNA: TGTGCCAGCAGCTCCTCCCCGGTGGAAAAACTGTTTTTT

D gene: TRBD1
clone size: .
J gene: TRBJ1-1
V gene: TRBV11-2
CDR3 protein: CASSQPMRGRDNTEAFF
CDR3 DNA: TGTGCCAGCAGCCAGCCGATGAGGGGGCGCGATAACACTGAAGCTTTCTTT

D gene: .
clone size: once
J gene: TRBJ1-2
V gene: TRBV5-1
CDR3 protein: CASSFRGREDGYTF
CDR3 DNA: TGCGCCAGCAGCTTTCGGGGCAGGGAGGATGGCTACACCTTC

D gene: .
clone size: once
J gene: TRBJ2-3
V gene: TRBV2
CDR3 protein: CASSDLPGHSTDTQYF
CDR3 DNA: TGTGCCAGCAGTGACCTACCCGGACATAGCACAGATACGCAGTATTTT

D gene: .
clone size: .
J gene: TRBJ2-7
V gene: TRBV5-5
CDR3 protein: CASSFLTVPYEQYF
CDR3 DNA: TGTGCCAGCAGCTTCCTGACAGTACCCTACGAGCAGTACTTC

D gene: TRBD1
clone size: .
J gene: TRBJ1-2
V gene: TRBV4-2
CDR3 protein: CASSQDNPRGLGYGYTF
CDR3 DNA: TGTGCCAGCAGCCAAGATAACCCCAGGGGGCTGGGTTATGGCTACACCTTC

D gene: TRBD1
clone size: few
J gene: TRBJ2-2
V gene: TRBV5-6
CDR3 protein: CASSWGQLGPSGGELFF
CDR3 DNA: TGTGCCAGCAGCTGGGGACAGCTGGGGCCAAGTGGCGGGGAGCTGTTTTTT

D gene: TRBD2
clone size: .
J gene: TRBJ2-3
V gene: TRBV5-1
CDR3 protein: CASSLALAGVASTDTQYF
CDR3 DNA: TGCGCCAGCAGCTTGGCACTAGCGGGAGTGGCTAGCACAGATACGCAGTATTTT

D gene: .
clone size: .
J gene: TRBJ2-2
V gene: TRBV6-5
CDR3 protein: CASSSRAGELFF
CDR3 DNA: TGTGCCAGCAGTTCGCGGGCCGGGGAGCTGTTTTTT

D gene: TRBD2
clone size: .
J gene: TRBJ2-7
V gene: TRBV10-3
CDR3 protein: CAISEHHPGGIYEQYF
CDR3 DNA: TGTGCCATCAGTGAGCACCATCCGGGAGGTATCTACGAGCAGTACTTC

D gene: TRBD2
clone size: .
J gene: TRBJ2-1
V gene: TRBV18
CDR3 protein: CASSSGTSGSVHEQFF
CDR3 DNA: TGTGCCAGCTCATCTGGGACTAGCGGGAGCGTCCATGAGCAGTTCTTC

D gene: TRBD2
clone size: once
J gene: TRBJ2-3
V gene: TRBV5-1
CDR3 protein: CASSSRTSGALTTDTQYF
CDR3 DNA: TGCGCCAGCAGCTCACGGACTAGCGGGGCTTTAACGACAGATACGCAGTATTTT

D gene: .
clone size: .
J gene: TRBJ1-1
V gene: TRBV12-3/TRBV12-4
CDR3 protein: CASTSTGKTEAFF
CDR3 DNA: TGTGCCAGCACCTCGACAGGTAAGACTGAAGCTTTCTTT

D gene: TRBD2
clone size: .
J gene: TRBJ2-7
V gene: TRBV19
CDR3 protein: CASSFSGSDYEQYF
CDR3 DNA: TGTGCCAGTAGTTTTAGCGGGAGCGACTACGAGCAGTACTTC

D gene: TRBD1
clone size: .
J gene: TRBJ1-2
V gene: TRBV2
CDR3 protein: CASREGAPYRGYTF
CDR3 DNA: TGTGCCAGCAGAGAGGGGGCCCCATATCGGGGCTACACCTTC